This TCR beta chain was captured in a study of T cells after yellow fever vaccination. In TCRdb, the 5' RACE reads were re-called with MiXCR into one record per CDR3 protein. The table lists approximately 550,000 distinct CDR3 sequences, 19% of them singletons. This clonotype was seen a handful of times. Antigen specificity is unknown. Germline lookup yields CDR1 DFQATT and CDR2 SNEGSKA (reference sequence). Deletions cut 2 bases from V and 3 bases from J, with 14 bases between. The CDR3 is 14 amino acids. Study results and caveats: Post-booster repertoires again held most primary-vaccination clones (roughly 95% CD4, roughly 90% CD8). Weaker overall was a secondary response that nonetheless peaked faster, on day 5 versus 15.

The sequencing here drew on PBMCs, taken 15 days after the yellow fever booster vaccination. The receptor was isolated from a young man who received the YFV17D yellow fever vaccine. This chain uses TRBV20-1 with TRBJ2-7, with D possibly called TRBD1 or TRBD2 (5 bases each). The CDR3 protein is CSARYTGPNYEQYF. The CDR3, as DNA: TGCAGTGCTAGATATACGGGACCAAACTACGAGCAGTACTTC.